These 13 T cell receptor beta chains were all obtained from the same sample, sequenced in a study of cytomegalovirus exposure and HLA in healthy donors. Researchers ran the PCR with 60 Vbeta and 13 Jbeta primers. Assay: immunoSEQ multiplex PCR; the TCRdb copy retains only in-frame clones and omits some. Of about 200,000 clones listed, 75% to 85% are singletons. Sequencing used PBMCs. Every receptor here comes from a male donor in good health and CMV-seropositive.

The chain links TRBV2 to TRBJ1-3; D ambiguous. Trimming took off 8 bases at V and 0 bases at J, with 14 bases between the two ends. Germline CDR1 reads SNHLY; CDR2 reads FYNNEI. The length of the CDR3 is 15 residues. The chain's CDR3 is CASEGADYSGNTIYF. The DNA of the CDR3 is TGTGCCAGCGAGGGCGCCGACTACTCTGGAAACACCATATATTTT.

The chain links TRBV11-1 to TRBJ2-1; D possibly corresponds to TRBD1 (5 bases). Trimming removed 0 bases from V and 10 bases from J, with 13 bases in between. CDR3 length: 14 amino acids. Germline V CDR1 and CDR2: SGHAT, FQDESV (reference sequence). CDR3 residues: CASSLATATTEQFF. CDR3 in DNA: TGTGCCAGCAGCTTAGCGACAGCAACAACCGAGCAGTTCTTC.

CDR3 nucleotide sequence: TGCAGCGCCCGGACAGGGGATGGCTACACCTTC. This encodes CSARTGDGYTF. The V gene is TRBV29-1, the J gene TRBJ1-2; 9 nucleotides match TRBD1. The CDR3 extends over 11 amino acids. Germline values: CDR1 SQVTM, CDR2 ANQGSEA. V was pared by 7 bases and J by 6 bases, with 3 bases of the junction left unmatched.

This clone was found once. This sequence joins TRBV11-2 and TRBJ2-5, with 8 nucleotides matching TRBD1. The J call is uncertain, as TRBJ2-7 better fits the DNA end. The CDR3 contains 14 residues. The germline V gene encodes CDR1 SGHAT and CDR2 FQNNGV. CDR3: CASSLQGASYEQYF. As DNA, the CDR3 is TGTGCCAGCAGCTTACAGGGGGCCTCCTACGAGCAGTACTTC.

This chain joins TRBV28 and TRBJ1-3, with TRBD1 matching over 7 bases. This CDR3 comprises 14 residues. V lost 6 bases to trimming and J lost 2 bases; unmatched junction nucleotides: 4. CDR1 and CDR2 from the germline V gene are MDHEN and SYDVKM. The CDR3 reads CASSLTGPGNTIYF. Written as DNA, the CDR3 is TGTGCCAGCAGCCTGACAGGGCCTGGAAACACCATATATTTT.

The CDR3 bases are TGTGCCAGCAGCTCGCAGGTGGCCAATGAGCAGTTCTTC. It translates to CASSSQVANEQFF. The gene calls are TRBV7-9 and TRBJ2-1; D ambiguous. The length of the CDR3 is 13 residues. Germline V gene lookup returns CDR1 SEHNR and CDR2 FQNEAQ (reference sequence). Trimming shortened V by 4 bases and J by 6 bases, and 10 bases separated the two germline ends.

V gene TRBV27 combines with J gene TRBJ1-4; D gene uncertain. Germline V gene data show CDR1 as MNHEY and CDR2 as SMNVEV (reference sequence). Trimming removed 4 bases at V and 7 bases at J, with 10 bases between. The CDR3 covers 13 residues. CDR3 nucleotide sequence: TGTGCCAGCAGTTCGGCGGGGAGTGAAAAACTGTTTTTT. This codes for CASSSAGSEKLFF.

The genes are TRBV15 and TRBJ2-7; 8 nucleotides agree with TRBD1. From germline, CDR1 is LNHNV and CDR2 YYDKDF (reference sequence). The CDR3 spans 15 residues. J was trimmed by 2 bases and V by 4 bases; bases with no gene match: 7. The chain's CDR3 is CATSTGTGDTYEQYF. CDR3 nucleotide sequence: TGTGCCACCAGCACCGGGACAGGAGATACCTACGAGCAGTACTTC.

This chain uses TRBV5-1 with TRBJ2-2; D gene ambiguous. The germline V gene has CDR1 SGHRS and CDR2 YFSETQ. V was clipped by 2 bases and J by 3 bases, with 5 bases between them. CDR3 length: 13 amino acids. The CDR3 nucleotides are TGCGCCAGCAGCTTACTCGACACCGGGGAGCTGTTTTTT. Protein: CASSLLDTGELFF.

The chain carries TRBV29-1 and TRBJ1-3; D is unclear. The V end lost 3 bases, the J end lost 4 bases, and 10 bases lay between the germline ends. The CDR3 loop spans 13 amino acids. CDR1 is SQVTM and CDR2 is ANQGSEA in the germline V gene. CDR3 sequence reads: CSVDLGGGNTIYF. For the CDR3, the DNA is TGCAGCGTTGATCTAGGAGGAGGAAACACCATATATTTT.

The rearrangement uses TRBV28 and TRBJ2-7; 9 bases match TRBD1. The CDR3 sequence is 13 residues long. The V and J ends lost 4 bases and 13 bases, in that order; junction bases with no gene match: 11. CDR1 is MDHEN and CDR2 is SYDVKM in the germline V gene. CDR3 amino acids: CASSYYRGTGFYF. The CDR3 region has the DNA TGTGCCAGCAGTTACTACCGCGGGACAGGGTTTTACTTC. The full variable domain, with the rest looked up from reference TRBV28 and TRBJ2-7, is DVKVTQSSRYLVKRTGEKVFLECVQDMDHENMFWYRQDPGLGLRLIYFSYDVKMKEKGDIPEGYSVSREKKERFSLILESASTNQTSMYLCASSYYRGTGFYFGPGTRLTVT.

The CDR3 coding sequence is TGTGCCATCAGGGATGTGTCTAGCGGGAGGGGCACAGATACGCAGTATTTT. Amino acids: CAIRDVSSGRGTDTQYF. This chain uses TRBV10-3 with TRBJ2-3; 12 nucleotides agree with TRBD2. With 6 bases clipped from V and 1 base from J, the junction kept 8 bases outside the gene matches. The CDR3 totals 17 residues. Germline CDR1 reads ENHRY; CDR2 reads SYGVKD.

V is TRBV19 and J is TRBJ1-5; D is uncertain. CDR1 is LNHDA and CDR2 is SQIVND in the germline V gene (reference sequence). Trimming removed 8 bases from V and 0 bases from J, with 11 bases in between. The length of the CDR3 is 14 residues. The CDR3 sequence is CASRDSYSNQPQHF. DNA for the CDR3: TGTGCCAGTCGAGACTCCTATAGCAATCAGCCCCAGCATTTT.